These T cell receptor beta chains were read from a single sample in a study of cytomegalovirus exposure and HLA in healthy donors. TCRdb's copy holds only in-frame clones and misses some; the assay was immunoSEQ multiplex PCR. Of some 170,000 clones listed, 75% to 85% are singletons. The sample comprised PBMCs. The origin of the receptors is a young woman in good health and CMV-seropositive. The CDR3 runs from the conserved cysteine through the conserved F or W. A D gene is named only where the DNA matches it firmly. Size tells how often a clone was seen (once, few, many) or the class of an expanded clone, and some rows leave it out.

clone_size | j_call | d_call | v_call | cdr3_aa | cdr3_nt
NA | TRBJ2-1 | NA | TRBV5-1 | CASSLDSSGEQFF | TGCGCCAGCAGCCTGGACAGTTCCGGTGAGCAGTTCTTC
NA | TRBJ2-7 | NA | TRBV7-8 | CASSVYRGGTSYEQYF | TGTGCCAGCAGCGTATACAGGGGGGGAACCTCCTACGAGCAGTACTTC
NA | TRBJ1-4 | TRBD1 | TRBV6-1 | CASSAIDRGDEKLFF | TGTGCCAGCAGTGCAATCGACAGGGGGGATGAAAAACTGTTTTTT
NA | TRBJ2-3 | TRBD1 | TRBV9 | CASSPSGGGTDTQYF | TGTGCCAGCAGCCCATCAGGGGGCGGCACAGATACGCAGTATTTT
NA | TRBJ2-7 | TRBD1 | TRBV15 | CATSRGSGTASRPPLYEQYF | TGTGCCACCAGCAGAGGGTCCGGGACAGCAAGCCGCCCTCCTCTCTACGAGCAGTACTTC
NA | TRBJ2-3 | NA | TRBV9 | CASSTHSGSTDTQYF | TGTGCCAGCAGCACGCATTCAGGAAGCACAGATACGCAGTATTTT
NA | TRBJ1-5 | TRBD1 | TRBV4-1 | CASSQILTGASNQPQHF | TGCGCCAGCAGCCAAATCCTAACAGGGGCAAGCAATCAGCCCCAGCATTTT
NA | TRBJ1-2 | NA | TRBV18 | CASSPFVFGQGRDGYTF | TGTGCCAGCTCACCCTTTGTGTTTGGCCAGGGGAGAGATGGCTACACCTTC
NA | TRBJ2-2 | TRBD2 | TRBV5-4 | CASSLGGGSGTGELFF | TGTGCCAGCAGCTTGGGCGGGGGGAGTGGTACCGGGGAGCTGTTTTTT
NA | TRBJ1-2 | NA | TRBV5-5 | CASSLSPSSIPTGYGYTF | TGTGCCAGCAGCTTGTCTCCCTCGTCGATCCCTACGGGCTATGGCTACACCTTC
NA | TRBJ2-1 | NA | TRBV7-2 | CASSFAGAHNEQFF | TGTGCCAGCAGCTTTGCGGGGGCGCACAATGAGCAGTTCTTC
few | TRBJ1-4 | TRBD1 | TRBV5-1 | CASSLEQGDEKLFF | TGCGCCAGCAGCTTAGAACAGGGGGATGAAAAACTGTTTTTT
NA | TRBJ1-1 | NA | TRBV7-9 | CASSRGGGRTEAFF | TGTGCCAGCAGCCGGGGGGGAGGGCGGACTGAAGCTTTCTTT
NA | TRBJ2-7 | NA | TRBV2 | CASSSTGEQYF | TGTGCCAGCAGTTCGACAGGCGAGCAGTACTTC
NA | TRBJ2-7 | TRBD1 | TRBV6-5 | CASSRGQAEQYF | TGTGCCAGCAGTAGGGGACAGGCTGAGCAGTACTTC
NA | TRBJ1-2 | NA | TRBV29-1 | CSARLGTTHYGYTF | TGCAGCGCCAGATTGGGGACAACCCACTATGGCTACACCTTC
NA | TRBJ1-2 | TRBD1 | TRBV19 | CASSFTGQTYGYTF | TGTGCCAGTAGTTTTACGGGACAGACGTATGGCTACACCTTC
few | TRBJ2-4 | NA | TRBV15 | CATSRGGGSFKNIQYF | TGTGCCACCAGCAGAGGTGGGGGCTCCTTCAAAAACATTCAGTACTTC
NA | TRBJ2-1 | NA | TRBV7-3 | CASSLYDNEQFF | TGTGCCAGCAGCTTATATGACAATGAGCAGTTCTTC
NA | TRBJ1-2 | TRBD1 | TRBV28 | CASSRPGQGPPSDTF | TGTGCCAGCAGTCGACCCGGACAGGGCCCCCCCTCCGACACCTTC
NA | TRBJ1-3 | NA | TRBV5-1 | CASSTGVGNTIYF | TGCGCCAGCAGCACGGGGGTCGGAAACACCATATATTTT
NA | TRBJ1-4 | NA | TRBV27 | CASSLVGPRANEKLFF | TGTGCCAGCAGTTTAGTGGGCCCCCGCGCGAATGAAAAACTGTTTTTT
NA | TRBJ1-5 | NA | TRBV18 | CASSPSGPSNQPQHF | TGTGCCAGCTCACCATCAGGGCCTAGCAATCAGCCCCAGCATTTT
NA | TRBJ2-7 | NA | TRBV2 | CASRPDSVSYEQYF | TGTGCCAGCAGGCCGGACAGCGTCTCCTACGAGCAGTACTTC
NA | TRBJ2-7 | TRBD1 | TRBV18 | CASSPSRDRVYEQYF | TGTGCCAGCTCTCCTAGTCGGGACAGAGTCTACGAGCAGTACTTC
once | TRBJ2-2 | TRBD2 | TRBV27 | CASSFHADTGGNTGELFF | TGTGCCAGCAGTTTCCACGCGGACACGGGGGGAAACACCGGGGAGCTGTTTTTT
NA | TRBJ2-1 | NA | TRBV4-1 | CASSQVPGSTYNEQFF | TGCGCCAGCAGCCAAGTCCCCGGTAGCACCTACAATGAGCAGTTCTTC